Presented here are 5 T cell receptor beta chains from one specimen sequenced in a study of response to subunit inactivated influenza vaccine. TCRdb recomputed calls from the RT-PCR reads with MiXCR, one row per CDR3 protein. The data hold some 640,000 distinct CDR3 sequences, with roughly 13% observed a single time. Specimen: PBMCs from blood, collected less than 15 days before vaccination. The receptors come from a man aged 50-59 years who received an inactivated influenza vaccine.

This clonotype has a count of ten or more. This sequence joins TRBV12-3 or TRBV12-4 and TRBJ1-6, with 9 bases identical to TRBD1. This CDR3 is 15 amino acids long. J lost 7 bases, V lost 6 bases, and 7 bases had no gene match. For the CDR3, the DNA is TGTGCCAGCAGAGGGGGACAGGGATCAAATTCACCCCTCCACTTT. This encodes CASRGGQGSNSPLHF.

The rearrangement links TRBV20-1 to TRBJ2-1, with D perhaps matching TRBD1 or TRBD2 (6 bases each). Germline V gene sequence: CDR1 DFQATT, CDR2 SNEGSKA (reference sequence). The CDR3 spans 15 residues. V lost 0 bases and J 2 bases, leaving 11 bases between the germline ends. The CDR3 bases are TGCAGTGCTAGAGATCGGAGGGGGGCCTACAATGAGCAGTTCTTC. Its protein product is CSARDRRGAYNEQFF.

J is TRBJ2-7 and V is TRBV6-5; D is perhaps TRBD1 (5 bases). Per germline, CDR1 MNHEY and CDR2 SVGAGI. The CDR3 is 16 residues long. The V and J ends lost 2 bases and 0 bases respectively, with 14 bases between them. As DNA, the CDR3 is TGTGCCAGCAGTTACCGGAATAGTAGGGGCTCCTACGAGCAGTACTTC. Amino acid sequence: CASSYRNSRGSYEQYF.

This chain joins TRBV12-3 or TRBV12-4 and TRBJ2-7, with a tentative D call TRBD2 (6 bases). This CDR3 has 15 residues. Trimming left V 3 bases short and J 2 bases short, with 14 bases between. The CDR3 sequence: CASSLEGPPAYEQYF. In DNA form, the CDR3 reads TGTGCCAGCAGTTTGGAGGGGCCACCTGCCTACGAGCAGTACTTC.

J is TRBJ1-1 and V is TRBV11-2; tentative D call: TRBD1 (5 bases). Between the trimmed V and J ends, which lost 8 bases and 3 bases, there was a span of 13 bases. CDR1 is SGHAT, CDR2 FQNNGV, per germline. This CDR3 is built from 13 residues. The DNA for the CDR3 is TGTGCCAGCTTCCGGGGGTTGGACACTGAAGCTTTCTTT. It is translated as CASFRGLDTEAFF.